Each of the 28 T cell receptor beta chains below was sequenced from the same sample in a study of sequential checkpoint blockade in melanoma. Assay used: immunoSEQ multiplex PCR; TCRdb lists only in-frame clones, some missing. The data contain about 17,000 clones, roughly two thirds of them seen just once; the ten biggest clones take up roughly 23%. Treatment defined: randomized to nivolumab then ipilimumab (arm A) or the reverse (arm B). The sample consisted of CD8+ T cells sorted from blood (inferred from file names), taken from a patient given nivolumab and ipilimumab in sequence. These receptors all stem from a human donor with melanoma.

This clone has a handful of counts. The chain is built from TRBV28 and TRBJ1-2; TRBD1 matches 8 bases. This CDR3 comprises 15 residues. Germline V gene sequence: CDR1 MDHEN, CDR2 SYDVKM. Unmatched junction bases numbered 5, after V lost 1 base and J lost 4 bases. The CDR3 DNA follows: TGTGCCAGCAGTTTATTACAGGGGGGAGGCTATGGCTACACCTTC. This sequence encodes CASSLLQGGGYGYTF.

The chain recombines TRBV28 with TRBJ1-5; D is ambiguous. The CDR3 covers 15 residues. V gave up 5 bases and J gave up 7 bases, with 18 bases separating them. Germline CDR1 MDHEN, CDR2 SYDVKM. CDR3 loop: CASSPDRRGRQPQHF. Here the CDR3 DNA reads TGTGCCAGCAGTCCGGACCGCCGAGGGAGGCAGCCCCAGCATTTT.

The sample holds a few counts of this clone. The V call is TRBV6-1, the J call TRBJ2-7; tentative D call: TRBD2 (6 bases). The CDR3 is 15 residues long. From germline, CDR1 is MNHNS and CDR2 SASEGT. V was cut by 2 bases and J by 1 base, with 12 bases left in between. The DNA of the CDR3 is TGTGCCAGCAGTGAAAGGTCTAGCGAATCCTACGAGCAGTACTTC. Its protein product is CASSERSSESYEQYF.

Remarks on this clone: One end of the junction varies from germline; a read error may be responsible. This chain uses TRBV13 with TRBJ2-7, with 11 bases aligning to TRBD2. The CDR3 loop spans 14 amino acids. The germline CDR1 and CDR2 sequences are PRHDT and FYEKMQ (reference sequence). This chain's CDR3 is CTSSRLAGQYEQYF. CDR3 DNA sequence: TGTACCAGCAGCCGACTAGCGGGACAGTACGAGCAGTACTTC. The whole variable domain, remainder taken from reference TRBV13 and TRBJ2-7, is AAGVIQSPRHLIKEKRETATLKCYPIPRHDTVYWYQQGPGQDPQFLISFYEKMQSDKGSIPDRFSAQQFSDYHSELNMSSLELGDSALYFCTSSRLAGQYEQYFGPGTRLTVT.

This clone came up many times. The CDR3 is CASSLNGEGDEQYF. The CDR3 bases are TGTGCCAGCAGCTTGAACGGGGAGGGTGACGAGCAGTACTTC. This rearrangement joins TRBV7-9 to TRBJ2-7; 7 bases agree with TRBD2. Trimming at V came to 3 bases and at J to 5 bases, leaving 7 bases not matched to a gene. The CDR3 length is 14 residues. Looked up from germline, CDR1 is SEHNR and CDR2 is FQNEAQ (reference sequence). Filled out from reference TRBV7-9 and TRBJ2-7, the complete variable domain reads DTGVSQNPRHKITKRGQNVTFRCDPISEHNRLYWYRQTLGQGPEFLTYFQNEAQLEKSRLLSDRFSAERPKGSFSTLEIQRTEQGDSAMYLCASSLNGEGDEQYFGPGTRLTVT.

This clone occurred once. The chain links TRBV19 to TRBJ1-5; D may be TRBD1 (5 bases). The CDR3 covers 15 residues. Trimming removed 2 bases from V and 0 bases from J, with 8 bases in between. The germline gives CDR1 LNHDA, CDR2 SQIVND (reference sequence). The CDR3 nucleotides are TGTGCCAGTAGTATATGGGGCAATAGCAATCAGCCCCAGCATTTT. This gives the protein CASSIWGNSNQPQHF. Full variable domain (outside the CDR3, taken from reference TRBV19 and TRBJ1-5): DGGITQSPKYLFRKEGQNVTLSCEQNLNHDAMYWYRQDPGQGLRLIYYSQIVNDFQKGDIAEGYSVSREKKESFPLTVTSAQKNPTAFYLCASSIWGNSNQPQHFGDGTRLSIL.

The chain couples TRBV27 to TRBJ1-2; 7 positions agree with TRBD1. This CDR3 comprises 15 residues. Germline V gene lookup returns CDR1 MNHEY and CDR2 SMNVEV (reference sequence). With 5 bases clipped from V and 4 bases from J, the junction kept 10 bases outside the gene matches. The CDR3 sequence: CASSNKPGQLYGYTF. CDR3 coding DNA: TGTGCCAGCAGTAACAAACCGGGACAGCTCTATGGCTACACCTTC.

In its sample, this clone was seen a few times. The chain uses TRBV2 and TRBJ2-1; 14 bases are shared with TRBD2. The length of the CDR3 is 15 residues. Germline V gene lookup returns CDR1 SNHLY and CDR2 FYNNEI. Trimming at V came to 6 bases and at J to 8 bases, leaving 6 bases not matched to a gene. In DNA form, the CDR3 reads TGTGCCAGCAGGGCGACTAGCGGGAGGGTCGATGAGCAGTTCTTC. It codes for CASRATSGRVDEQFF.

V and J are TRBV19 and TRBJ2-6, with 12 positions matching TRBD2. The CDR3 has 18 residues. CDR1 is LNHDA and CDR2 is SQIVND in the germline V gene (reference sequence). J was trimmed by 1 base and V by 6 bases; bases with no gene match: 7. CDR3 in amino acids: CASSRLAGDLSGANVLTF. CDR3 sequence (DNA): TGTGCCAGTAGCCGACTAGCGGGGGACCTATCTGGGGCCAACGTCCTGACTTTC.

This chain links TRBV11-2 with TRBJ2-7; TRBD2 agrees at 8 bases. CDR1 and CDR2 from the germline V gene are SGHAT and FQNNGV. The junction had 3 bases not matched to a gene; V was cut back by 5 bases and J by 3 bases. The CDR3 length is 13 residues. The DNA of the CDR3 is TGTGCCAGCAGCCTTGGGACTAGCTACGAGCAGTACTTC. This gives the protein CASSLGTSYEQYF.

This chain joins TRBV28 and TRBJ2-1; 13 bases agree with TRBD2. This CDR3 region has 13 residues. V lost 8 bases, J lost 8 bases, and 3 bases stayed unmatched. Germline V lookup: CDR1 MDHEN, CDR2 SYDVKM. The CDR3 protein is CASGTSGNYEQFF. CDR3 in DNA: TGTGCCAGCGGGACTAGCGGGAACTATGAGCAGTTCTTC. The whole variable domain, filled in from reference TRBV28 and TRBJ2-1, reads DVKVTQSSRYLVKRTGEKVFLECVQDMDHENMFWYRQDPGLGLRLIYFSYDVKMKEKGDIPEGYSVSREKKERFSLILESASTNQTSMYLCASGTSGNYEQFFGPGTRLTVL.

The chain carries TRBV11-2 and TRBJ1-5, with D perhaps matching TRBD1 (6 bases). This CDR3 is built from 14 residues. The germline CDR1 and CDR2 sequences are SGHAT and FQNNGV. The V end lost 4 bases, the J end lost 4 bases, and 11 bases lay between the germline ends. CDR3 coding DNA: TGTGCCAGCAGCTCCGTGGACAGTAATCAGCCCCAGCATTTT. Its protein is CASSSVDSNQPQHF.

This clone has more than one count but fewer than ten. The gene calls are TRBV11-3 and TRBJ2-7, with unresolved D. CDR1 is SGHNT and CDR2 is YENEEA in the germline V gene. Trimming stripped 7 bases from V and 5 bases from J, with 15 bases between. This CDR3 comprises 13 residues. For the CDR3, the DNA is TGTGCCAGCACCCCAGACTGGCCCGACGAGCAGTACTTC. Translation: CASTPDWPDEQYF.

CDR3 sequence: CASSLSSGKAYGYTF. The DNA of the CDR3 is TGCGCCAGCAGCTTGTCCTCAGGGAAGGCCTATGGCTACACCTTC. The J gene is TRBJ1-2, the V gene TRBV5-1; D is perhaps TRBD1 (5 bases). CDR1 SGHRS and CDR2 YFSETQ come from the germline V gene. V was shortened by 1 base and J by 4 bases, with 14 bases between the two germline ends. The CDR3 totals 15 residues.

The CDR3 here is CASSVHYRRGGRQPQHF. The DNA of the CDR3 is TGTGCCAGCAGCGTGCACTACCGGAGGGGAGGACGGCAGCCCCAGCATTTT. This chain uses TRBV5-6 with TRBJ1-5; weak D call: TRBD1 (5 bases). The CDR3 has 17 amino acids. In germline, CDR1 is SGHDT, CDR2 YYEEEE. Deletions cut 4 bases from V and 7 bases from J, with 24 bases between.

The chain is built from TRBV5-4 and TRBJ2-7, with 7 bases aligning to TRBD1. There are 14 residues in the CDR3. Trimming took 3 bases from V and 3 from J; bases not matched to a gene: 6. CDR1 is SGHNT, CDR2 YYREEE, per germline (reference sequence). The CDR3 reads CASSSIDRDYEQYF. The CDR3, as DNA: TGTGCCAGCAGCTCAATTGACAGGGACTACGAGCAGTACTTC.

The V call is TRBV10-3, the J call TRBJ2-7; tentatively, D is TRBD1 (5 bases). The V gene lost 5 bases and the J gene lost 5 bases, with 19 bases spanning the gap. This CDR3 comprises 15 residues. The germline CDR1 and CDR2 sequences are ENHRY and SYGVKD. CDR3 protein: CAISLTPQGFDEQYF. CDR3 DNA: TGTGCCATCAGTCTGACCCCCCAGGGTTTTGACGAGCAGTACTTC.

The chain has TRBV5-1 and TRBJ2-7; 8 nucleotides match TRBD1. From germline, CDR1 is SGHRS and CDR2 YFSETQ. V lost 4 bases, J lost 3 bases, and 3 bases stayed unmatched. The CDR3 is 13 residues long. The DNA of the CDR3 is TGCGCCAGCAGCCAAACAGGGGGCTACGAGCAGTACTTC. Translated, it gives CASSQTGGYEQYF.

The chain is built from TRBV27 and TRBJ2-7; the match to TRBD2 covers 8 bases. The CDR3 is 14 amino acids. Trimming cost V 6 bases and J 5 bases; bases outside gene matches: 9. In germline, CDR1 is MNHEY, CDR2 SMNVEV (reference sequence). CDR3 DNA sequence: TGTGCCAGCAGACCCCTCGGGACTAGAAACGAGCAGTACTTC. Protein product: CASRPLGTRNEQYF.

In its sample, this clone ranks as hyperexpanded (1% or more). Other DNA variants within this sample encode the same CDR3. This chain uses TRBV19 with TRBJ1-1; 8 nucleotides align to TRBD1. Trimming cost V 2 bases and J 4 bases; bases outside gene matches: 9. Germline V gives CDR1 LNHDA, CDR2 SQIVND (reference sequence). This CDR3 region has 16 residues. CDR3 residues: CASSIITWTGSTEAFF. In nucleotides, the CDR3 is TGTGCCAGTAGTATAATTACATGGACAGGGTCCACTGAAGCTTTCTTT.

Relative to its sample, this clone is medium-sized (0.01 to 0.1%). The gene calls are TRBV27 and TRBJ1-1; perhaps TRBD1 as D (5 bases). The CDR3 covers 15 residues. V lost 2 bases, J lost 4 bases, and 14 bases lay in between. CDR1 and CDR2 (germline): MNHEY, SMNVEV (reference sequence). The CDR3: CASSLSSSGRTEAFF. DNA of the CDR3: TGTGCCAGCAGTTTAAGTTCGTCAGGGCGCACTGAAGCTTTCTTT.

The CDR3 DNA sequence: TGTGCCAGCAGCTCAAACAGGTATTCTGAAGCTTTCTTT. It yields the protein CASSSNRYSEAFF. The chain joins TRBV7-3 to TRBJ1-1; D possibly corresponds to TRBD1 (5 bases). The length of the CDR3 is 13 residues. Trimming removed 4 bases at V and 6 bases at J, with 12 bases between. The germline gives CDR1 SGHTA, CDR2 FQGTGA.

The chain recombines TRBV5-1 with TRBJ2-5, with a possible D match to TRBD2 (5 bases). This CDR3 spans 14 amino acids. Trimming took 0 bases from V and 5 from J, leaving 11 bases between them. The germline CDR1 and CDR2 sequences are SGHRS and YFSETQ. The CDR3 sequence: CASSLGVGMETQYF. The DNA of the CDR3 is TGCGCCAGCAGCTTGGGGGTCGGGATGGAGACCCAGTACTTC.

The chain employs TRBV7-3 and TRBJ2-7; D ambiguous. The CDR3 covers 14 residues. The germline gives CDR1 SGHTA, CDR2 FQGTGA. The V gene lost 3 bases and the J gene lost 4 bases, with 13 bases spanning the gap. The CDR3: CASSFRGWVYEQYF. CDR3 DNA: TGTGCCAGCAGCTTCCGAGGTTGGGTGTACGAGCAGTACTTC.

This sequence joins TRBV6-1 and TRBJ2-7, with D possibly being TRBD2 (6 bases). The CDR3 extends over 15 amino acids. V dropped 4 bases and J dropped 2 bases, with 15 bases sitting between them. In germline, CDR1 is MNHNS, CDR2 SASEGT. CDR3 protein: CASSGGLLQAYEQYF. DNA for the CDR3: TGTGCCAGCAGTGGGGGACTCCTACAAGCCTACGAGCAGTACTTC.

Concerning this clone: The conserved phenylalanine or tryptophan is not found at the CDR3 terminus, so this likely reflects a read error. V gene TRBV11-2 combines with J gene TRBJ1-2, with D hard to call. This CDR3 comprises 11 residues. CDR1 and CDR2 from the germline V gene are SGHAT and FQNNGV. V was pared by 1 base and J by 9 bases, with 6 bases between. The CDR3 DNA reads TGTGCCAGCAGCTTAGTAGCTAGCTACACCTCC. Its protein product is CASSLVASYTS.

In this sample, this clone turned up a few times. The genes are TRBV11-2 and TRBJ2-7, with TRBD2 identical over 7 bases. The CDR3 is made up of 14 amino acids. Germline V CDR1 and CDR2: SGHAT, FQNNGV. V lost 3 bases and J lost 5; bases outside the gene matches: 7. As DNA, the CDR3 is TGTGCCAGCAGCTTGAACGGGGAGGGTGACGAGCAGTACTTC. It is translated as CASSLNGEGDEQYF.

The chain joins TRBV30 to TRBJ2-1; D perhaps matches TRBD1 (6 bases). Germline loops: CDR1 GTSNPN, CDR2 SVGIG (reference sequence). The CDR3 extends over 12 amino acids. Trimming removed 0 bases from V and 7 bases from J, with 7 bases in between. The chain's CDR3 is CAWSVQGNEQFF. CDR3 nucleotides: TGTGCCTGGAGTGTACAGGGAAATGAGCAGTTCTTC.